This record concerns one TCR beta chain sequence. The antigen is undetermined. The entry originates in a study of cytomegalovirus exposure and HLA in healthy donors. Study information: It was reported in a later analysis that the 100 to 150 validation repertoires used the same platform as the approximately 670 first-cohort repertoires. Points from the study as a whole: The study listed approximately 170 cytomegalovirus-associated TCR beta chains. The tendency of first-cohort TCR clusters to co-occur in the approximately 120 validation repertoires was identified by a subsequent analysis.

The donors belonged to the approximately 120-subject validation cohort, separate from the approximately 670-subject first cohort. Clones were read by immunoSEQ multiplex PCR, and TCRdb kept only the in-frame ones, dropping some. The sample yields 100,000 to 150,000 clones, 85% seen once. V shed 6 bases and J 2 bases; nucleotides not matched to a gene: 8. The CDR3 covers 16 residues. Looked up from germline, CDR1 is WSHSY and CDR2 is SAAADI. The rearrangement joins TRBV10-2 to TRBJ2-1, with 9 bases matching TRBD2. The sequence was collected from a woman aged 25 to 45 in good health and CMV-seronegative. The specimen sequenced was PBMCs. The CDR3 protein is CASRLAGGTTYNEQFF. The CDR3 DNA is TGCGCCAGCAGACTAGCGGGCGGTACCACCTACAATGAGCAGTTCTTC.